Listed here are 15 T cell receptor beta chains from one sample, sequenced in a study of Tregs in tolerant kidney transplant recipients. The nonmyeloablative bone marrow transplants came from related graft donors, with transient mixed chimerism. The data were produced by immunoSEQ multiplex PCR, yet TCRdb's version contains in-frame clones alone and is incomplete. This sample has 100,000 or so clones, with over 85% found just once. The sample in question was CD4+ T cells from blood (PBMCs), obtained 12 months after the transplant. The receptors were sampled from a human patient who received a combined kidney and bone marrow transplant. Some T cells may have come from the graft donor.

The chain combines TRBV4-1 with TRBJ1-5; D is uncertain. CDR3 length: 15 residues. Trimming pared 1 base from V and 3 bases from J, leaving 10 bases between. The germline V gene has CDR1 MGHRA and CDR2 YSYEKL. The CDR3 DNA sequence: TGCGCCAGCAGCCAAGGGAGGTCCCCCAATCAGCCCCAGCATTTT. Its protein product is CASSQGRSPNQPQHF.

V usage is TRBV19 and J usage is TRBJ1-5; D gene uncertain. The V and J ends lost 6 bases and 4 bases respectively, with 10 bases between them. CDR1 is LNHDA, CDR2 SQIVND, per germline (reference sequence). The CDR3 runs to 13 residues. This chain's CDR3 is CASSPRWNQPQHF. CDR3 nucleotides: TGTGCCAGTAGCCCCCGGTGGAATCAGCCCCAGCATTTT.

The chain is built from TRBV5-4 and TRBJ2-7; 9 bases match TRBD2. This CDR3 spans 16 amino acids. Germline values: CDR1 SGHNT, CDR2 YYREEE (reference sequence). After removal of 2 bases from V and 5 bases from J, the junction contained 11 bases not matched to a gene. DNA of the CDR3: TGTGCCAGCAGCTTTGACGGGACTAGCAGGTCGGACGAGCAGTACTTC. Protein sequence: CASSFDGTSRSDEQYF.

The chain couples TRBV6-1 to TRBJ1-3, with TRBD1 as a possible D gene (6 bases). The CDR3 runs 13 residues. Deletions cut 7 bases from V and 7 bases from J, with 14 bases between. Germline V CDR1 and CDR2: MNHNS, SASEGT. The CDR3 bases are TGTGCCAGCATCCACAGGGAGAAGAACACCATATATTTT. This sequence encodes CASIHREKNTIYF.

The rearrangement joins TRBV27 to TRBJ2-1; 14 nucleotides align to TRBD2. The CDR3 consists of 15 residues. The ends lost 3 bases at V and 8 bases at J; junction bases unmatched: 3. CDR1 is MNHEY and CDR2 is SMNVEV in the germline V gene (reference sequence). The CDR3 region has the DNA TGTGCCAGCAGTTTGTTGGGACTAGCGGGGGATGAGCAGTTCTTC. Protein product: CASSLLGLAGDEQFF.

V gene TRBV7-6 combines with J gene TRBJ2-5, with 8 bases identical to TRBD2. Germline V gene lookup returns CDR1 SGHVS and CDR2 FNYEAQ. After removal of 1 base from V and 5 bases from J, the junction contained 9 bases not matched to a gene. The CDR3 sequence is 16 residues long. Written as DNA, the CDR3 is TGTGCCAGCAGCTTAGTTTGGCGGGGGGCCGGGGAGACCCAGTACTTC. Its translation is CASSLVWRGAGETQYF.

The CDR3 reads CASSPGGGAETQYF. Written as DNA, the CDR3 is TGCGCCAGCAGCCCTGGCGGGGGGGCGGAGACCCAGTACTTC. The chain couples TRBV4-3 to TRBJ2-5; 9 bases map to TRBD2. V lost 4 bases to trimming and J lost 5 bases; unmatched junction nucleotides: 5. The CDR3 loop spans 14 amino acids. Germline lookup yields CDR1 LGHNA and CDR2 YSLEER.

The genes are TRBV19 and TRBJ2-2; possible D gene TRBD2, 6 bases. This CDR3 region has 15 residues. V was cut by 5 bases and J by 2 bases, with 12 bases left in between. Germline V gene data show CDR1 as LNHDA and CDR2 as SQIVND (reference sequence). The CDR3: CASSSGGANTGELFF. Written as DNA, the CDR3 is TGTGCCAGTAGTTCCGGAGGGGCCAACACCGGGGAGCTGTTTTTT.

This rearrangement joins TRBV18 to TRBJ2-5; possibly TRBD2 for D (6 bases). This CDR3 is built from 12 residues. Trimming took off 5 bases at V and 5 bases at J, with 9 bases between the two ends. In germline, CDR1 is KGHSH, CDR2 LQKENI. The DNA for the CDR3 is TGTGCCAGCTCAGGTGCGGGGGAGACCCAGTACTTC. It translates to CASSGAGETQYF.

The chain couples TRBV27 to TRBJ2-2; maybe TRBD2 (5 bases). Germline CDR1 MNHEY, CDR2 SMNVEV (reference sequence). The CDR3 is 17 residues long. Trimming removed 5 bases at V and 6 bases at J, with 22 bases between. CDR3 loop: CASSLTGPGISAGELFF. CDR3 sequence (DNA): TGTGCCAGCAGTCTGACCGGGCCCGGGATCTCCGCCGGGGAGCTGTTTTTT.

V gene TRBV6-4 combines with J gene TRBJ2-5, with 10 bases fitting TRBD2. The CDR3 sequence is 16 residues long. Germline CDR1 MRHNA, CDR2 SNTAGT. Losses at the gene ends were 4 bases for V and 11 bases for J; bases not matched to a gene: 16. The CDR3 bases are TGTGCCAGCAGTGTACGCCGGGGACTAGCGACCTCCGCGCAGTACTTC. As protein: CASSVRRGLATSAQYF.

The chain recombines TRBV10-3 with TRBJ2-3; 8 positions match TRBD1. The CDR3 spans 17 residues. Germline CDR1 is ENHRY and CDR2 is SYGVKD. Germline trimming cut 4 bases from V and 2 bases from J; bases unmatched to any gene: 11. CDR3 bases: TGTGCCATCAGTGGCCGGACAGGGAAAGCCGCCACAGATACGCAGTATTTT. This encodes CAISGRTGKAATDTQYF.

The rearrangement links TRBV28 to TRBJ2-1; 8 positions agree with TRBD1. Losses at the gene ends were 4 bases for V and 1 base for J; bases not matched to a gene: 6. The CDR3 loop spans 16 amino acids. Germline V lookup: CDR1 MDHEN, CDR2 SYDVKM. The CDR3 nucleotides read TGTGCCAGCAGTTCCCCAGGGACAGGTTCCTACAATGAGCAGTTCTTC. Amino acid sequence: CASSSPGTGSYNEQFF.

The chain recombines TRBV19 with TRBJ2-2; 8 nucleotides line up with TRBD2. The CDR3 extends over 17 amino acids. V was clipped by 8 bases and J by 4 bases; unmatched bases: 15. Germline CDR1 reads LNHDA; CDR2 reads SQIVND (reference sequence). This CDR3 is CASGRTSGSFITGELFF. CDR3 in DNA: TGTGCCAGTGGGCGAACTAGCGGCTCCTTTATCACCGGGGAGCTGTTTTTT.

About this clone: The sample has other DNA sequences that encode this CDR3 too. The chain employs TRBV5-1 and TRBJ1-6; tentatively, D is TRBD1 (6 bases). The CDR3 spans 15 residues. V lost 1 base and J 6 bases, leaving 11 bases between the germline ends. Germline V gene data show CDR1 as SGHRS and CDR2 as YFSETQ. The CDR3 reads CASSLWDILNSPLHF. CDR3 in DNA: TGCGCCAGCAGCTTGTGGGACATCCTTAATTCACCCCTCCACTTT.